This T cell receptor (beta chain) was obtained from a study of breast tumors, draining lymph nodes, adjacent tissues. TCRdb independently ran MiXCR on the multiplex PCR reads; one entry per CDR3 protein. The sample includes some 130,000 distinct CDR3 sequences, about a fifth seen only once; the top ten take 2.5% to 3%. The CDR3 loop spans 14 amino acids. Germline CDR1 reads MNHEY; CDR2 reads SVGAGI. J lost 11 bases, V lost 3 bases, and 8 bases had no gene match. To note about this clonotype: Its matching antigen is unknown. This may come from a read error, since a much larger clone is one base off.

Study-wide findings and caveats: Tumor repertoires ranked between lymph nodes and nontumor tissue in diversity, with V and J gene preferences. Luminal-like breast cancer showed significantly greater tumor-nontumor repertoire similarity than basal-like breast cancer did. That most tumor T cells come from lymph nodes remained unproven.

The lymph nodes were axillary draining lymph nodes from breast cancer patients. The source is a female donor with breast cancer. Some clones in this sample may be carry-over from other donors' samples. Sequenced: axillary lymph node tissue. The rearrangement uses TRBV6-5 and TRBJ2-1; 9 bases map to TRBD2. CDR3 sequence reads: CASSYRPSGNKQFF. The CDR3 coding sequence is TGTGCCAGCAGTTATAGGCCTAGCGGGAATAAGCAGTTCTTC.